This T cell receptor (beta chain) was captured in a study of molecular identifiers for immune sequencing clone quantification. Background on the study: With replicates, the RNA of 20,000 or 100,000 naive CD8 cells was split five ways and four were sequenced.

Naive CD8 T cells underwent sorting with the CD8+CD4-CCR7+CD45RA+ definition. This clonotype was counted many times. Antigen specificity is unknown. Study-level results: Spiked Jurkat TCR RNA from one cell was reportedly detectable among under 1.2 million naive cells. Identical TCR molecules can share a barcode, and this sharing could underestimate highly expanded clone sizes.

MiXCR, run by TCRdb on the PCR reads, gives a single entry per CDR3 protein. The table includes approximately 20,000 distinct CDR3 sequences, roughly 22% detected once. CDR1 is MNHEY, CDR2 SMNVEV, per germline (reference sequence). V lost 1 base and J 8 bases, leaving 3 bases between the germline ends. This CDR3 spans 11 amino acids. The chain joins TRBV27 to TRBJ2-1; the D is unclear. Sequenced input: naive CD8+ T cells from blood, with Jurkat cell RNA spiked in. The subset is: FACS-sorted CD8+CD4-CCR7+CD45RA+ naive T cells. This TCR derives from a human donor in good health. Some libraries in this study had Jurkat cell RNA spiked in. The CDR3 DNA is TGTGCCAGCAGTTTATATGATGAGCAGTTCTTC. Translation gives CASSLYDEQFF.